The clone carrying this T cell receptor (beta chain) was detected only a few times. The identical CDR3 is also encoded by other nucleotide sequences in the sample. This record belongs to a study of blood T cell repertoires in COVID-19. About the study: The origin of the acute and convalescent COVID-19 samples was the United States, Italy and Spain. In each case, the material was cDNA or gDNA derived from T cells, B-cell-depleted T cells, or PBMCs.

V shed 0 bases and J shed 4 bases, with 6 bases lying between them. CDR1 SNHLY and CDR2 FYNNEI come from the germline V gene. This CDR3 comprises 14 residues. Cohort allocation depended upon clinical history that participants reported. In the original analysis: For nucleated cells, counts were estimated from reference gene primer amplification. The assay was immunoSEQ multiplex PCR, and TCRdb's table has in-frame clones only and misses some. Clone size and V and J calls were adopted from that table, with D and trimming inferred from the DNA. In the table there are a few hundred thousand clones, roughly 87% of which are singletons.

The sequence came from a man younger than 30 with acute COVID-19. The sample taken for sequencing was PBMCs or T cells enriched from blood (not recorded which). This chain connects TRBV2 to TRBJ2-2; possible D gene TRBD2, 5 bases. CDR3 residues: CASSEARATGELFF. The CDR3 DNA follows: TGTGCCAGCAGTGAAGCGCGGGCCACCGGGGAGCTGTTTTTT. The full variable domain, with the rest looked up from reference TRBV2 and TRBJ2-2, is EPEVTQTPSHQVTQMGQEVILRCVPISNHLYFYWYRQILGQKVEFLVSFYNNEISEKSEIFDDQFSVERPDGSNFTLKIRSTKLEDSAMYFCASSEARATGELFFGEGSRLTVL.